The sequence of this TCR beta chain was determined in a study of blood T cell repertoires in COVID-19. Across the whole study: PBMCs, B-cell-depleted T cells, or T cells were the source of the cDNA or gDNA that made up the material.

This clone showed up just once. In the authors' methods: Estimated nucleated cell counts came from reference gene primer amplification. Generated by immunoSEQ multiplex PCR, the TCRdb table keeps only in-frame clones and is missing some. V and J calls and clone size are given by that table; D and trimming were obtained from the DNA. The sample records over 150,000 clones, around 86% being singletons. Followed over time, Seattle patients had been enrolled while infection was active. The germline V gene encodes CDR1 KGHSH and CDR2 LQKENI. The V gene end was trimmed by 2 bases and the J gene end by 5 bases; junction bases not matched to a gene: 8. This CDR3 comprises 15 residues.

The TCR comes from a man aged 55-75 years with COVID-19, enrolled during active disease. Specimen: peripheral blood. The rearrangement links TRBV18 to TRBJ2-7; 8 bases fit TRBD2. The CDR3 spells CASSPSAGARDEQYF. CDR3 nucleotides: TGTGCCAGCTCACCATCAGCGGGAGCAAGGGACGAGCAGTACTTC.